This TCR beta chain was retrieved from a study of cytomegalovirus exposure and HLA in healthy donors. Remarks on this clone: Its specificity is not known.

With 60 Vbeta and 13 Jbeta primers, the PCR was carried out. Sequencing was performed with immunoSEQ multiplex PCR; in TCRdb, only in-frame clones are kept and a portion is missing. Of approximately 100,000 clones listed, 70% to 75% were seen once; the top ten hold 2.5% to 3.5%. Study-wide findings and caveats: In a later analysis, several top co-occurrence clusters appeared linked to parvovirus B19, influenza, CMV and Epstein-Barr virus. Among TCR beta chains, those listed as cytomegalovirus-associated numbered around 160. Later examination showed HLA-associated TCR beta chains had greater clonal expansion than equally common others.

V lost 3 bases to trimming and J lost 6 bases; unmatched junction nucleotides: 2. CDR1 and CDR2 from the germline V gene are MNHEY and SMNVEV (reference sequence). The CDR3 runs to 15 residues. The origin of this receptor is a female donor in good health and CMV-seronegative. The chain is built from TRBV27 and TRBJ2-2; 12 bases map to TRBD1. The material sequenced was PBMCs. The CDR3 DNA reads TGTGCCAGCAGTTTGGGACAGGGGGCCGCCGGGGAGCTGTTTTTT. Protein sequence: CASSLGQGAAGELFF.